This TCR beta chain appears in the sequencing data of a study of T cell changes during pregnancy in multiple sclerosis. Sequencing used immunoSEQ multiplex PCR; TCRdb keeps in-frame clones, though not all of them. The data show around 57,000 clones, with around 91% seen just once and almost 6.5% held by the top ten. The sample here was peripheral blood, taken in the third trimester of pregnancy. This receptor was taken from a female donor in good health, enrolled as a control in a pregnancy study.

The CDR3 region is CASSLGGRTDTQYF. For the CDR3, the DNA is TGTGCCAGCAGCTTAGGAGGGAGGACAGATACGCAGTATTTT. This chain links TRBV11-2 with TRBJ2-3, with D perhaps TRBD2 (6 bases). Germline V gene data show CDR1 as SGHAT and CDR2 as FQNNGV. The CDR3 loop spans 14 amino acids. The germline V and J ends were trimmed by 1 base and 3 bases, with 8 bases remaining between them.